A single TCR beta chain is shown here with its context. The sequencing depth, 1 in 200,000 to 1 in 1 million T cells, was the target. Clones were read by immunoSEQ multiplex PCR, and TCRdb kept only the in-frame ones, dropping some. The table has around 160,000 clones, around nine tenths seen once. CDR1 and CDR2 (germline): MNHNY, SVGAGI (reference sequence). The CDR3 extends over 15 amino acids. V lost 7 bases and J lost 2, with 17 bases in between. The data stem from a study of cytotoxic CD8 clonotypes in ibrutinib-treated CLL. Cryopreserved PBMCs provided about 2 micrograms of genomic DNA for the TCR beta libraries.

This chain links TRBV6-6 with TRBJ1-1; D uncertain. This TCR was recovered from a human donor with chronic lymphocytic leukemia. Material: PBMCs, obtained at disease progression, from a patient treated with ibrutinib. CDR3 protein: CASISLVKGNTEAFF. The CDR3 nucleotides read TGTGCCAGCATTTCCCTTGTTAAGGGTAACACTGAAGCTTTCTTT.